This T cell receptor beta chain came from a study of shared clonotypes between healthy human individuals. Assay: immunoSEQ multiplex PCR; the TCRdb copy retains only in-frame clones and omits some. The sample holds 2,500,000 or so clones, approximately 94% seen once. Trimming cost V 3 bases and J 1 base, with 7 bases left between them. Looked up from germline, CDR1 is MDHEN and CDR2 is SYDVKM. The CDR3 runs 14 residues. Free of recent acute infections or vaccinations, the donors were healthy HIV-negative adults. Sequencing input: naive CD4+ T cells sorted from blood. Subset here: CD45RA+ positively selected. The sequence was obtained from a man younger than 30 in good health. The chain combines TRBV28 with TRBJ2-1, with D uncertain. The DNA for the CDR3 is TGTGCCAGCAGTTTGGACCCGTCCTACAATGAGCAGTTCTTC. Encoded protein: CASSLDPSYNEQFF.